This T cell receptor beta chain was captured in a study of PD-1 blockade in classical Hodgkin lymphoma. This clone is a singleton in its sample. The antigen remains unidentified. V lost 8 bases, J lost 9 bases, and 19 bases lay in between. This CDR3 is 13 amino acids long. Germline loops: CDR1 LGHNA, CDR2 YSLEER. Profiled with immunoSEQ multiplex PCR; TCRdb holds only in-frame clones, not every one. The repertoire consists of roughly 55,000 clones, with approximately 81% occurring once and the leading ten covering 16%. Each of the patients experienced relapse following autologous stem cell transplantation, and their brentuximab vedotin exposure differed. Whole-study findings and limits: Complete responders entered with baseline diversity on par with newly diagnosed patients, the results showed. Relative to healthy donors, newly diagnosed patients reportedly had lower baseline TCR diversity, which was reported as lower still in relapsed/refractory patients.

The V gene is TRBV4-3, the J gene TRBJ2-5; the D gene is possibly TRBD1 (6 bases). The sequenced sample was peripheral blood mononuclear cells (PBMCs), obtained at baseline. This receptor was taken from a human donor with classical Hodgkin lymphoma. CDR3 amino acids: CASALQPGQPQYF. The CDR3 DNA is TGCGCCAGCGCCCTACAGCCGGGACAACCCCAGTACTTC.